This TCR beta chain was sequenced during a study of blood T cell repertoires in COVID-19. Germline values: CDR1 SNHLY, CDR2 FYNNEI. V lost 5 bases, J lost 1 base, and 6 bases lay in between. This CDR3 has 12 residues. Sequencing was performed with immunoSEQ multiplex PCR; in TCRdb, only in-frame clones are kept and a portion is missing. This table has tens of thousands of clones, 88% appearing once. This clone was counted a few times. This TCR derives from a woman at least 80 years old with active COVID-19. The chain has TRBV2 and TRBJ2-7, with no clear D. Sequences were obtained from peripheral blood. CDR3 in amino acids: CASSPRSYEQYF. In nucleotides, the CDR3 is TGTGCCAGCAGTCCTCGTTCCTACGAGCAGTACTTC.